This T cell receptor (beta chain) derives from a study of T cell responses to AZD1222 COVID-19 vaccine. There are a few counts of this clone. The CDR3 extends over 11 amino acids. Deletions cut 4 bases from V and 8 bases from J, with 11 bases between. Per germline, CDR1 DFQATT and CDR2 SNEGSKA (reference sequence). Assay used: immunoSEQ multiplex PCR; TCRdb lists only in-frame clones, some missing. Among about 120,000 clones listed, about 90% were seen once. The sequence was collected from an adult in good health. The sample consisted of peripheral blood, taken on day 0 of AZD1222 vaccination. The rearrangement joins TRBV20-1 to TRBJ1-1; maybe TRBD1 (6 bases). CDR3 in amino acids: CSAMNRVEAFF. The CDR3 DNA follows: TGCAGTGCTATGAACAGGGTCGAAGCTTTCTTT.